This T cell receptor beta chain was profiled in a study of cytomegalovirus exposure and HLA in healthy donors. General study findings and limits: Earlier results showed most TCR beta V segments being productive about 87% or about 30% of the time. Later work showed greater clonal expansion in HLA-associated TCR beta chains than in equally common others. Prediction of most subjects' HLA-A and HLA-B alleles by TCR beta sequences was reportedly accurate.

As regards this clone: The antigen remains undetermined.

Donors likely had unrecorded immune exposures despite being nominally healthy when sampled. The V and J ends lost 2 bases and 5 bases, in that order; junction bases with no gene match: 6. The germline CDR1 and CDR2 sequences are MNHNS and SASEGT. The CDR3 loop spans 15 amino acids. PCR used 60 Vbeta primers and 13 Jbeta primers. The data were produced by immunoSEQ multiplex PCR, yet TCRdb's version contains in-frame clones alone and is incomplete. The table shows 110,000 or so clones, with roughly four fifths occurring only once. The clonotype was recovered from a woman aged 18-29 years in good health and CMV-seronegative. What was sequenced was PBMCs. V is TRBV6-1 and J is TRBJ1-1, with TRBD1 identical over 9 bases. CDR3 amino acids: CASSELFGQGTEAFF. CDR3 DNA: TGTGCCAGCAGTGAATTATTTGGACAGGGGACTGAAGCTTTCTTT.